Presented here are 21 T cell receptor beta chains from one specimen sequenced in a study of blood T cell repertoires in COVID-19. Method: immunoSEQ multiplex PCR; TCRdb's copy keeps in-frame clones and lacks some. The data hold about 670,000 clones, with 75% to 90% observed a single time. The sequencing sample was made of peripheral blood. Receptors originate from a young woman with acute or convalescent COVID-19.

This chain links TRBV6-5 with TRBJ2-1; D may be TRBD1 (5 bases). V was shortened by 0 bases and J by 4 bases, with 7 bases between the two germline ends. The length of the CDR3 is 14 residues. Germline V gene lookup returns CDR1 MNHEY and CDR2 SVGAGI. For the CDR3, the DNA is TGTGCCAGCAGTTACTCTTCAGGGTACAATGAGCAGTTCTTC. Its translation: CASSYSSGYNEQFF.

This clone appeared once. This chain joins TRBV7-8 and TRBJ1-1, with TRBD1 identical over 7 bases. Germline values: CDR1 SGHVS, CDR2 FQNEAQ. This CDR3 has 12 amino acids. V trimming: 5 bases; J trimming: 10 bases; junction bases outside the gene matches: 7. The CDR3 DNA reads TGTGCCAGCAGCCCCGGGACAGCTGTAGCTTTCTTT. This gives the protein CASSPGTAVAFF. Using reference TRBV7-8 and TRBJ1-1 for the parts outside the CDR3, the full variable domain is GAGVSQSPRYKVAKRGQDVALRCDPISGHVSLFWYQQALGQGPEFLTYFQNEAQLDKSGLPSDRFFAERPEGSVSTLKIQRTQQEDSAVYLCASSPGTAVAFFGQGTRLTVV.

The chain employs TRBV5-5 and TRBJ1-1; D remains unclear. The length of the CDR3 is 16 residues. The V gene lost 5 bases and the J gene lost 0 bases, with 17 bases spanning the gap. Germline CDR1 reads SGHKS; CDR2 reads YYEKEE (reference sequence). CDR3 protein: CASRRVAGNLNTEAFF. The CDR3, as DNA: TGTGCCAGCAGGAGGGTGGCAGGCAATTTGAACACTGAAGCTTTCTTT.

On this clone: This sample includes further DNA sequences coding for the same CDR3. The chain links TRBV5-1 to TRBJ1-5; D gene ambiguous. Between the trimmed V and J ends, which lost 0 bases and 2 bases, there was a span of 6 bases. This CDR3 is 14 amino acids long. From germline, CDR1 is SGHRS and CDR2 YFSETQ. DNA for the CDR3: TGCGCCAGCAGCTTGGGGGGAGGCAATCAGCCCCAGCATTTT. Translated, it gives CASSLGGGNQPQHF.

A word on this clone: One end of the junction is discordant with germline, which a read error may explain. The chain joins TRBV6-1 to TRBJ1-5; maybe TRBD1 (5 bases). The length of the CDR3 is 12 residues. The germline gives CDR1 MNHNS, CDR2 SASEGT. CDR3 nucleotide sequence: TGTGCCAGCAGGGAAGACGGGGGAGCCCAGCATTTT. It translates to CASREDGGAQHF.

The CDR3 nucleotides read TGTGCCACCAGTGATTTGAGTAGCGGGGGCTCCTACAATGAGCAGTTCTTC. It specifies CATSDLSSGGSYNEQFF. J is TRBJ2-1 and V is TRBV24-1; TRBD2 matches 9 bases. V shed 0 bases and J 0 bases; nucleotides not matched to a gene: 2. CDR1 KGHDR and CDR2 SFDVKD come from the germline V gene. The CDR3 contains 17 residues.

V usage is TRBV10-3 and J usage is TRBJ1-3; TRBD1 is a possible D gene (5 bases). This CDR3 has 13 amino acids. The germline V gene has CDR1 ENHRY and CDR2 SYGVKD. V lost 7 bases, J lost 4 bases, and 11 bases lay in between. The CDR3 DNA reads as TGTGCCATCAATCAGGGCGCCGGAAACACCATATATTTT. This codes for CAINQGAGNTIYF.

This clone was detected once. This sequence joins TRBV5-4 and TRBJ2-7; tentatively, D is TRBD2 (5 bases). This CDR3 region has 13 residues. V was cut by 4 bases and J by 3 bases, with 11 bases left in between. Germline values: CDR1 SGHNT, CDR2 YYREEE (reference sequence). The CDR3 reads CASSVRGLYEQYF. In DNA form, the CDR3 reads TGTGCCAGCAGCGTACGGGGTCTCTACGAGCAGTACTTC.

The chain employs TRBV9 and TRBJ2-7; maybe TRBD2 (5 bases). This CDR3 comprises 13 residues. The V end lost 4 bases, the J end lost 3 bases, and 11 bases lay between the germline ends. CDR1 is SGDLS, CDR2 YYNGEE, per germline. CDR3 coding DNA: TGTGCCAGCAGCTCCCCCGGGAACTACGAGCAGTACTTC. This gives the protein CASSSPGNYEQYF.

The chain uses TRBV7-2 and TRBJ2-1; D is ambiguous. Trimming shortened V by 5 bases and J by 0 bases, and 14 bases separated the two germline ends. The CDR3 is 16 amino acids. The germline CDR1 and CDR2 sequences are SGHTA and FQGNSA. The CDR3 loop reads CASSLWVSSSYNEQFF. In nucleotides, the CDR3 is TGTGCCAGCAGCCTCTGGGTCTCTAGCTCCTACAATGAGCAGTTCTTC.

V and J are TRBV4-1 and TRBJ1-4; 8 bases map to TRBD1. The CDR3 covers 16 residues. V shed 0 bases and J 7 bases; nucleotides not matched to a gene: 7. In germline, CDR1 is MGHRA, CDR2 YSYEKL. The CDR3 DNA is TGCGCCAGCAGCCAAGATTCGGGGACAGGAATTGAAAAACTGTTTTTT. Amino acid sequence: CASSQDSGTGIEKLFF.

The rearrangement uses TRBV5-1 and TRBJ2-5, with a weak D call TRBD2 (5 bases). V was cut by 1 base and J by 9 bases, with 13 bases left in between. CDR1 and CDR2 from the germline V gene are SGHRS and YFSETQ. The CDR3 covers 13 residues. The CDR3 sequence is CASSLSALRAQYF. In DNA form, the CDR3 reads TGCGCCAGCAGCTTGAGTGCGTTGCGGGCCCAGTACTTC.

The chain has TRBV7-3 and TRBJ1-6; D remains unclear. CDR1 is SGHTA, CDR2 FQGTGA, per germline. The CDR3 length is 13 residues. Trimming stripped 4 bases from V and 10 bases from J, with 11 bases between. The CDR3 coding sequence is TGTGCCAGCAGCTCCGTGGGCTCCTCACCCCTCCACTTT. Translating gives CASSSVGSSPLHF.

The rearrangement joins TRBV3-1 (or the pseudogene TRBV3-2) to TRBJ2-5, with TRBD2 matching 14 bases. Germline V gives CDR1 LGHDT, CDR2 YNNKEL (reference sequence). V lost 6 bases, J lost 5 bases, and 8 bases stayed unmatched. There are 16 residues in the CDR3. The chain's CDR3 is CASSPTSGGAWETQYF. For the CDR3, the DNA is TGTGCCAGCAGTCCGACTAGCGGGGGGGCCTGGGAGACCCAGTACTTC.

The chain joins TRBV9 to TRBJ1-2, with 9 bases identical to TRBD1. The V gene end was trimmed by 4 bases and the J gene end by 2 bases; junction bases not matched to a gene: 6. The CDR3 loop spans 15 amino acids. Germline CDR1 is SGDLS and CDR2 is YYNGEE. The CDR3: CASSSRTGENYGYTF. As DNA, the CDR3 is TGTGCCAGCAGCTCTAGGACAGGGGAGAACTATGGCTACACCTTC.

This chain connects TRBV28 to TRBJ1-5; 8 bases are a match to TRBD1. The CDR3 is 17 amino acids. Losses at the gene ends were 1 base for V and 0 bases for J; bases not matched to a gene: 5. Per the germline V gene, CDR1 is MDHEN and CDR2 is SYDVKM. The CDR3: CASSLSGRGHSNQPQHF. In DNA, the CDR3 is TGTGCCAGCAGTTTATCCGGCAGGGGGCATAGCAATCAGCCCCAGCATTTT.

This clone has just one count. The chain employs TRBV18 and TRBJ1-1, with 7 bases fitting TRBD1. This CDR3 spans 15 amino acids. The junction had 8 bases not matched to a gene; V was cut back by 6 bases and J by 1 base. Germline V CDR1 and CDR2: KGHSH, LQKENI. The CDR3 DNA reads TGTGCCAGCTCTTCGATGGGACAGTCGAACACTGAAGCTTTCTTT. This encodes CASSSMGQSNTEAFF.

This clone was seen only once. V usage is TRBV21-1 and J usage is TRBJ1-4; the D call of TRBD1 is as the table states it, not checked on the DNA. TRBV21-1 is assigned pseudogene status. CDR3 length: 15 amino acids. For the CDR3, the DNA is TGTGCCAGCAGCGAACACCCGGACAGGGTTGAAAAACTGTTTTTT. It is translated as CASSEHPDRVEKLFF.

A single count supports this clone. The V call is TRBV5-1, the J call TRBJ2-7; 7 nucleotides agree with TRBD2. J lost 2 bases, V lost 6 bases, and 5 bases had no gene match. Per the germline V gene, CDR1 is SGHRS and CDR2 is YFSETQ. CDR3 length: 13 residues. The CDR3 nucleotides read TGCGCCAGCAAGTGGGGGGGAACCTACGAGCAGTACTTC. This codes for CASKWGGTYEQYF.

V usage is TRBV3-1 (or the pseudogene TRBV3-2) and J usage is TRBJ2-3; 12 bases fit TRBD2. From germline, CDR1 is LGHDT and CDR2 YNNKEL (reference sequence). This CDR3 contains 18 residues. V lost 1 base, J lost 8 bases, and 13 bases stayed unmatched. The CDR3 bases are TGTGCCAGCAGCCAAGCCCCGACTAGCGGGGGCATAGTGGGTACGCAGTATTTT. Its translation is CASSQAPTSGGIVGTQYF.

This chain uses TRBV20-1 with TRBJ2-7; 10 bases line up with TRBD2. V dropped 3 bases and J dropped 2; count of bases not matched to a gene: 7. Germline V gene lookup returns CDR1 DFQATT and CDR2 SNEGSKA (reference sequence). The CDR3 spans 15 residues. CDR3 protein: CSASILAGETYEQYF. The CDR3 region has the DNA TGCAGTGCTAGTATCCTAGCGGGGGAAACCTACGAGCAGTACTTC.